Below, 5 T cell receptor beta chains from the same sample are listed, as sequenced in a study of blood T cells in healthy people across ages (dated by TCRdb to the mid-2010s). Library preparation was by 5' RACE. A second PCR of about 6 to 11 cycles was run with a J-beta primer mix and a sample-barcoded 5' primer. Using fastp at Q25 and MiXCR, TCRdb reprocessed the public reads and kept productive beta chains. Every distinct CDR3 protein forms one entry, paired with its most common genes and DNA. Within this sample are fewer than 2,000,000 distinct CDR3 sequences, with around 40% of them counted one time only. The top ten constitute roughly 23% of the sample. The sample comprised blood. These receptors were collected from a human donor in good health.

In its sample, this clonotype was seen a few times. The chain uses TRBV5-1 and TRBJ2-1; 8 positions match TRBD2. Germline-derived CDR1 and CDR2 are SGHRS and YFSETQ. V lost 2 bases, J lost 5 bases, and 9 bases stayed unmatched. This CDR3 has 16 amino acids. The CDR3 spells CASSFGGLGNNNEQFF. The DNA of the CDR3 is TGCGCCAGCAGCTTCGGGGGACTAGGAAATAACAATGAGCAGTTCTTC.

This clonotype was picked up a small number of times. This chain joins TRBV20-1 and TRBJ2-1; no definite D call. The CDR3 contains 14 residues. Germline V gene lookup returns CDR1 DFQATT and CDR2 SNEGSKA (reference sequence). The V gene lost 5 bases and the J gene lost 6 bases, with 17 bases spanning the gap. The CDR3 nucleotides read TGCAGTGCTTTGAGATCGGTTAGGGCCAATGAGCAGTTCTTC. Translated: CSALRSVRANEQFF.

In this sample, this clonotype turned up a few times. V and J are TRBV28 and TRBJ1-5, with TRBD1 as a possible D gene (6 bases). Looked up from germline, CDR1 is MDHEN and CDR2 is SYDVKM. Trimming shortened V by 4 bases and J by 4 bases, and 14 bases separated the two germline ends. The CDR3 is made up of 15 amino acids. The chain's CDR3 is CASSYLGGHNQPQHF. The CDR3 nucleotides read TGTGCCAGCAGTTACTTGGGGGGCCATAATCAGCCCCAGCATTTT.

The chain employs TRBV6-5 and TRBJ2-7; TRBD1 matches at 8 bases. CDR1 MNHEY and CDR2 SVGAGI come from the germline V gene. The junction had 4 bases not matched to a gene; V was cut back by 2 bases and J by 1 base. CDR3 length equals 15 residues. For the CDR3, the DNA is TGTGCCAGCAGTTACGGAGGGACAGGATCCTACGAGCAGTACTTC. Amino acids: CASSYGGTGSYEQYF.

This clonotype turned up a few times. CDR3 sequence (DNA): TGTGCCAGCAGCTTGCGAGGGGACAACACAGATACGCAGTATTTT. Amino acids: CASSLRGDNTDTQYF. V usage is TRBV5-5 and J usage is TRBJ2-3; D is perhaps TRBD1 (6 bases). Germline V CDR1 and CDR2: SGHKS, YYEKEE (reference sequence). V lost 1 base and J 2 bases, leaving 11 bases between the germline ends. CDR3 length equals 15 residues.